The present entry profiles one T cell receptor (beta chain) with its context. The sample holds a few counts of this clone. The clone's antigen remains unknown. Base qualities are not at hand, and no much larger clone is one base apart. The sample originates from a study of blood T cell repertoires in COVID-19 (dated by TCRdb to 2020 to 2022). Background on the whole study: Samples covering the acute and convalescent phases of COVID-19 were provided by collaborators in the United States, Italy and Spain. The material from the prospective study consisted of cDNA or gDNA derived from T cells, B-cell-depleted T cells, or PBMCs. Deeply sampled blood TCRbeta repertoires from subjects exposed to, actively infected with, or recovered from COVID-19 were included in the dataset. The repertoires were made available in a free public database intended to serve as a resource for research on the immune response to SARS-CoV-2. The samples were drawn from the first 160 participants of the ongoing ImmuneRACE study and from some 1,300 subjects provided by 6 global collaborators. Nearly every sample came with metadata listing a de-identified subject ID, COVID-19 status, age in years and sex. HLA class I and class II types, where available, came from metadata supplied by the sample provider rather than from assay-based typing.

Each collaborating institution followed its own protocols to collect whole blood in K2EDTA tubes. For TCRbeta analysis, collaborator samples were shipped as frozen whole blood, as isolated PBMCs, or as DNA extracted from either sample type. TCRbeta CDR3 regions were amplified from genomic DNA by means of the immunoSEQ Assay, a bias-controlled multiplex PCR. Regarding the original processing steps: Nucleated cell counts per sample were estimated from amplification of reference gene primers within the assay. Sequence reads were collapsed and filtered to measure the absolute abundance of every unique TCRbeta CDR3 rearrangement. For each sample, productive Simpson clonality was calculated as the square root of Simpson's diversity index over productive rearrangements. Drawn from immuneACCESS, this table holds only the in-frame rearrangements with V and J called that TCRdb kept. Clones are partly lost; checked studies trace under half to an unresolved V gene and leave the rest unexplained. That table furnishes V, J and clone size, whereas the DNA furnished D and trimming. A total of around 140,000 clones appear in this sample, 65% to 80% of them only once. Just under 2% of the sample comes from the top ten.

Beyond this particular receptor, the publication reports: Clinical and demographic metadata were provided uncurated, with the amount varying by source and participant.

The sample was peripheral blood. The sequence was obtained from a woman in her sixties with acute or convalescent COVID-19.

The CDR3 protein is CASGDQTGVQPQHF. The DNA reads as follows: TGTGCCAGCGGCGACCAGACAGGGGTGCAGCCCCAGCATTTT. The chain is assembled from TRBV27 and TRBJ1-5, and TRBD1 matches 8 of the central bases. The CDR3, cysteine through phenylalanine, is 14 amino acids long. The read is trimmed to its CDR3 DNA, 42 bases read in frame from base 1. Per the germline V gene (reference sequence), MNHEY is the CDR1 and SMNVEV is the CDR2. Germline trimming amounts to 8 bases on V and 7 bases on J, with 10 as the count of junction bases outside the gene matches.